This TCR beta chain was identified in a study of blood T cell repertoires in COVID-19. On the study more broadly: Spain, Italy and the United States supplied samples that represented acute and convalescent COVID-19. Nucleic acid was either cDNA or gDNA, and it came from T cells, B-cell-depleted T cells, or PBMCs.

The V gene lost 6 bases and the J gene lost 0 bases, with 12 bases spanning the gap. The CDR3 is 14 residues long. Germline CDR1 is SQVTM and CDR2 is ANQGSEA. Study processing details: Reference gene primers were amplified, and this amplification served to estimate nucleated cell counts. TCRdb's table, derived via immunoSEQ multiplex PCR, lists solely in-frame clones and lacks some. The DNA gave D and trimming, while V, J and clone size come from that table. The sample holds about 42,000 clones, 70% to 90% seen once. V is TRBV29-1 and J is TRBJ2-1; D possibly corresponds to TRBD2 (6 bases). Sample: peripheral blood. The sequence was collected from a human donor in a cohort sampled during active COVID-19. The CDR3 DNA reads TGCAGCGTCGGTGGGGGGAACTCCTACAATGAGCAGTTCTTC. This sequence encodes CSVGGGNSYNEQFF.